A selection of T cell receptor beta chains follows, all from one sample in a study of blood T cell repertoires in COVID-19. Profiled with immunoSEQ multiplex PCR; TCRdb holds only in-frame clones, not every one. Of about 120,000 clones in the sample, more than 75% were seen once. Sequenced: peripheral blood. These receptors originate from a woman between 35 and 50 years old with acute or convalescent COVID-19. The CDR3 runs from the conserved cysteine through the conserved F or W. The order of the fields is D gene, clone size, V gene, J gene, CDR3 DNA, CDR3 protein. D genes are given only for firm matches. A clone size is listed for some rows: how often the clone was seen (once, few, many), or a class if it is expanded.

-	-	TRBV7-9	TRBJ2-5	TGTGCCAGCAGCGCAATCAGGGGCGGGTTAGAGACCCAGTACTTC	CASSAIRGGLETQYF
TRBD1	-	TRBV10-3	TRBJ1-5	TGTGCCACCCATACAGGGGTAGGGTATAGCAATCAGCCCCAGCATTTT	CATHTGVGYSNQPQHF
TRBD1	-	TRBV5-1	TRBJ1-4	TGCGCCAGCAAGGAGGGGGCATCTACTAATGAAAAACTGTTTTTT	CASKEGASTNEKLFF
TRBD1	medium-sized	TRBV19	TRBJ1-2	TGTGCCAGTAGTCGGGGACAGGGAGGGAATGGCTACACCTTC	CASSRGQGGNGYTF
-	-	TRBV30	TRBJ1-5	TGTGCCTGGAGTCGTGCAGTCCAGGGGAGAAATCAGCCCCAGCATTTT	CAWSRAVQGRNQPQHF
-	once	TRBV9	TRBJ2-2	TGTGCCAGCAGCGTAGACCTGCGGGTCGACACCGGGGAGCTGTTTTTT	CASSVDLRVDTGELFF
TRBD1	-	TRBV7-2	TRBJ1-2	TGTGCCAGCAGCCCTCAACCGACAGGGTTCTATGGCTACACCTTC	CASSPQPTGFYGYTF
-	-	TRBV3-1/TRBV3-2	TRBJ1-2	TGTGCCAGCAGCAGAGTCGGGACATCGGTTGGCTACACCTTC	CASSRVGTSVGYTF
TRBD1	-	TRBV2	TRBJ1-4	TGTGCCAGCACTTCAAACGGACAGGGGAATGAAAAACTGTTTTTT	CASTSNGQGNEKLFF
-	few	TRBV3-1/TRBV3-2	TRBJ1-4	TGTGCCAGCAGCCGACTAAATGAAAAACTGTTTTTT	CASSRLNEKLFF
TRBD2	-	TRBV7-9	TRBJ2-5	TGTGCCAGCAGCTTTGGTTTAGCGGGGAGAGTTCAAGAGACCCAGTACTTC	CASSFGLAGRVQETQYF
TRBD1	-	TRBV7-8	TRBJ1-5	TGTGCCAGCAGCTCCACAGGGGGAGTGGTTCAGCCCCAGCATTTT	CASSSTGGVVQPQHF
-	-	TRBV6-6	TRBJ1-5	TGTGCCAGCAGTTTCTTAAGTGGGGCTCGGAATCAGCCCCAGCATTTT	CASSFLSGARNQPQHF
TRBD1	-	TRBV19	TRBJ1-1	TGTGCCAGTAGTATGAGGGGACAGTTGAACACTGAAGCTTTCTTT	CASSMRGQLNTEAFF
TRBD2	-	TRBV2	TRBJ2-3	TGTGCCAGCAGGTCAGCGGGGACCGCAGATACGCAGTATTTT	CASRSAGTADTQYF